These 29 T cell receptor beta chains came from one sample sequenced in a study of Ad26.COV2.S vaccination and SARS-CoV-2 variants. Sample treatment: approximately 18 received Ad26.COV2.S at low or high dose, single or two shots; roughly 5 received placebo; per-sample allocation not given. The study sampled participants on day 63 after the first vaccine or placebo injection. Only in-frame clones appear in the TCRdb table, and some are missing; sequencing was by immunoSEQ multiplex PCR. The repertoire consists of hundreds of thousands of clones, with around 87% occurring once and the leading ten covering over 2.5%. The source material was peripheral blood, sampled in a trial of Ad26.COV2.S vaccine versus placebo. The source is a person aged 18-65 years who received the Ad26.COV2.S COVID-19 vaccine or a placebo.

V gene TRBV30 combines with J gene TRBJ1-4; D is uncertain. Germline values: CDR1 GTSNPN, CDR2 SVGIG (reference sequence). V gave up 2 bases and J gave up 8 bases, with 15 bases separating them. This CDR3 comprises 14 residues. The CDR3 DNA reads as TGTGCCTGGAGTATGCCCGGCGCGAGCGAAAAACTGTTTTTT. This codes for CAWSMPGASEKLFF.

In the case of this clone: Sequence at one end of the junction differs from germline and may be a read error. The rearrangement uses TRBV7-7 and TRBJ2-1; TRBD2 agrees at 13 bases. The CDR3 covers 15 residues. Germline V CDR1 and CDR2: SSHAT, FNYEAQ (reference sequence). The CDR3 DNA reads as TGTGCTAGCAGCAGCGGGACTAGCGGGGCCAATGAGCAGTTCTTC. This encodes CASSSGTSGANEQFF.

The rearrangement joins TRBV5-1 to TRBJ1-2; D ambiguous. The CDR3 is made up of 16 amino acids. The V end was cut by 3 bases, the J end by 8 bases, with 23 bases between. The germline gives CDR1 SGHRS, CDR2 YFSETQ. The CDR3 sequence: CASSSAASQSSQGYTF. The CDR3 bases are TGCGCCAGCAGCTCGGCGGCGAGTCAGAGCTCGCAAGGCTACACCTTC.

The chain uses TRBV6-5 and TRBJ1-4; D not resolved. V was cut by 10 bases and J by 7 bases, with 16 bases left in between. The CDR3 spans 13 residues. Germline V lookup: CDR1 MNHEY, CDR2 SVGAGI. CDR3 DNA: TGTGCCATCAAGTCCCGACCGCCTGAAAAACTGTTTTTT. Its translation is CAIKSRPPEKLFF.

CDR3 in amino acids: CASSPGQGTSYGYTF. CDR3 nucleotide sequence: TGTGCCAGCAGCCCCGGACAGGGGACTAGCTATGGCTACACCTTC. The chain joins TRBV9 to TRBJ1-2; TRBD1 matches at 9 bases. The V gene end was trimmed by 4 bases and the J gene end by 4 bases; junction bases not matched to a gene: 8. CDR1 and CDR2 (germline): SGDLS, YYNGEE. CDR3 size: 15 residues.

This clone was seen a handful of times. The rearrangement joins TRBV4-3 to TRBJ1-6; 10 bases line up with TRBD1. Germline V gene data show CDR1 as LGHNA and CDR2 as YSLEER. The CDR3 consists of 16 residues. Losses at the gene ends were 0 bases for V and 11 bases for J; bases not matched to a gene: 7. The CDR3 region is CASSQDGRQGATPLHF. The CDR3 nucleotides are TGCGCCAGCAGCCAAGATGGGCGACAGGGGGCTACACCCCTCCACTTT.

The chain's CDR3 is CSASGLAGTHEQFF. DNA of the CDR3: TGCAGTGCTAGTGGGCTAGCGGGGACCCATGAGCAGTTCTTC. The chain employs TRBV20-1 and TRBJ2-1, with TRBD2 matching 9 bases. The germline gives CDR1 DFQATT, CDR2 SNEGSKA (reference sequence). CDR3 length: 14 residues. Unmatched junction bases numbered 8, after V lost 3 bases and J lost 8 bases.

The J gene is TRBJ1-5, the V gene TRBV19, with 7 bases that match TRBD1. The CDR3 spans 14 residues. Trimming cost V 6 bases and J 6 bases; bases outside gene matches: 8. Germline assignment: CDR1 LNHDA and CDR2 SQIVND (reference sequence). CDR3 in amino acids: CASSPGQRFQPQHF. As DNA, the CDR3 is TGTGCCAGTAGCCCGGGACAGAGGTTTCAGCCCCAGCATTTT.

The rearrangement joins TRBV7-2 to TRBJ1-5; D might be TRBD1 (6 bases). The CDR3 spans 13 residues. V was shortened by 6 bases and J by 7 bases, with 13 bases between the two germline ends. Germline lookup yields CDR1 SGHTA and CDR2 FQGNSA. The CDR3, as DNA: TGTGCCAGCAGTACCAGGGGCAGGCAGCCCCAGCATTTT. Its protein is CASSTRGRQPQHF.

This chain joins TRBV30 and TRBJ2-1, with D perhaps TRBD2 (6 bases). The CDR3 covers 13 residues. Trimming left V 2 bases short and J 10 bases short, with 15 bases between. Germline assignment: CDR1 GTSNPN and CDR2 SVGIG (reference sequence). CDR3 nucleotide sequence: TGTGCCTGGAGTCCTAATAGCGGAGAGGAGCAGTTCTTC. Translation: CAWSPNSGEEQFF.

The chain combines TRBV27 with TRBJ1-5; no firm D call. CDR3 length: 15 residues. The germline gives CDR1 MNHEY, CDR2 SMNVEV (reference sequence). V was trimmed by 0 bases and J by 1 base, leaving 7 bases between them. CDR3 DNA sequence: TGTGCCAGCAGTTTATCGAGGTTAAGCAATCAGCCCCAGCATTTT. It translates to CASSLSRLSNQPQHF.

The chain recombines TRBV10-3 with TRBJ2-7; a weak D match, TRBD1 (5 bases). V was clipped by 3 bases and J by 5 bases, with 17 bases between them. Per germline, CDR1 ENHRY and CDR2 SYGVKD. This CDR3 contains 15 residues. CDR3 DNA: TGTGCCATCAGTGACTGGGCAGGGAATGTTAACGAGCAGTACTTC. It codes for CAISDWAGNVNEQYF.

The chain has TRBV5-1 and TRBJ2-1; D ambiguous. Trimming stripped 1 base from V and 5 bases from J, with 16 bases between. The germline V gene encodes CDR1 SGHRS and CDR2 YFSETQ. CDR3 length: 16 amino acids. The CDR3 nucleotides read TGCGCCAGCAGCTTGAGGGCGAGCGCTGACAACAATGAGCAGTTCTTC. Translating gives CASSLRASADNNEQFF.

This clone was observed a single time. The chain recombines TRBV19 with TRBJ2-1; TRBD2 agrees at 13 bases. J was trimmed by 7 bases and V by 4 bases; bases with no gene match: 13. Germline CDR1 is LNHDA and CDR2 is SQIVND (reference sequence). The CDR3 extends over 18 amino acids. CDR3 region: CASSTPGLAGPTGNEQFF. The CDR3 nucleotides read TGTGCCAGTAGTACACCGGGACTAGCGGGGCCGACGGGTAATGAGCAGTTCTTC.

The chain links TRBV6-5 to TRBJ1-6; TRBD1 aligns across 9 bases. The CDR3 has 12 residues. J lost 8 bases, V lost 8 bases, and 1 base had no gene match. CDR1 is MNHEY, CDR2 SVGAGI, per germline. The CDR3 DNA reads TGTGCCAGCGGGACAGGGCATTCACCCCTCCACTTT. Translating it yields CASGTGHSPLHF.

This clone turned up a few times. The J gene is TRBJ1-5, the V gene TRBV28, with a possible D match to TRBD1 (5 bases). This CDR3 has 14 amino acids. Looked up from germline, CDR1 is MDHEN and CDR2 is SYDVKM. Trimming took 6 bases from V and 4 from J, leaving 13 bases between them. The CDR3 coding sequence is TGTGCCAGCAGGCGGGGCCACTCTAATCAGCCCCAGCATTTT. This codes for CASRRGHSNQPQHF.

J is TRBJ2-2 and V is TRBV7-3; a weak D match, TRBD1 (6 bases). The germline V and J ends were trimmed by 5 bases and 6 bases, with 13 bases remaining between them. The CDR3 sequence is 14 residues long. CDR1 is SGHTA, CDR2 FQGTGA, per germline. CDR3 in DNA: TGTGCCAGCAGCAACTACAGGGACCCCGGGGAGCTGTTTTTT. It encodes CASSNYRDPGELFF.

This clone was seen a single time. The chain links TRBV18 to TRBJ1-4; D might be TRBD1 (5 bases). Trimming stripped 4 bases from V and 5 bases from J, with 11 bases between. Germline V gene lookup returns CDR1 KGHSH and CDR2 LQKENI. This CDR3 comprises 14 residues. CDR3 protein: CASSLTGYNEKLFF. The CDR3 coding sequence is TGTGCCAGCTCACTTACAGGCTACAATGAAAAACTGTTTTTT. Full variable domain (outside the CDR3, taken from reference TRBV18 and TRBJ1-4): NAGVMQNPRHLVRRRGQEARLRCSPMKGHSHVYWYRQLPEEGLKFMVYLQKENIIDESGMPKERFSAEFPKEGPSILRIQQVVRGDSAAYFCASSLTGYNEKLFFGSGTQLSVL.

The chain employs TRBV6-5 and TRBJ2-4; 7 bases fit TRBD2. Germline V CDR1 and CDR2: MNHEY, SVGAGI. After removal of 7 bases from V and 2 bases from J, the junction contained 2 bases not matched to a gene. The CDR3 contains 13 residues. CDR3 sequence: CASTGTTKNIQYF. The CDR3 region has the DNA TGTGCCAGCACCGGGACTACCAAAAACATTCAGTACTTC.

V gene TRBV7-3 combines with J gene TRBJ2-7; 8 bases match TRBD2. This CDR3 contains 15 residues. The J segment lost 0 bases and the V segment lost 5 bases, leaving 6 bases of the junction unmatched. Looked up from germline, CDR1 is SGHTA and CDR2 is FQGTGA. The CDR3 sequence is CASSRESGSSYEQYF. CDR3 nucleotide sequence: TGTGCCAGCAGCCGAGAAAGCGGGAGCTCCTACGAGCAGTACTTC.

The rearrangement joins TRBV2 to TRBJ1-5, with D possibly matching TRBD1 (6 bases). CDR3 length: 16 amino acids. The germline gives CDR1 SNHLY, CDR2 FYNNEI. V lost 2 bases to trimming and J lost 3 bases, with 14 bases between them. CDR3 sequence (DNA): TGTGCCAGCAGTGAACGGCTACAGGGACCCAATCAGCCCCAGCATTTT. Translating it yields CASSERLQGPNQPQHF. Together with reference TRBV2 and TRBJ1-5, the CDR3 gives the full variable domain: EPEVTQTPSHQVTQMGQEVILRCVPISNHLYFYWYRQILGQKVEFLVSFYNNEISEKSEIFDDQFSVERPDGSNFTLKIRSTKLEDSAMYFCASSERLQGPNQPQHFGDGTRLSIL.

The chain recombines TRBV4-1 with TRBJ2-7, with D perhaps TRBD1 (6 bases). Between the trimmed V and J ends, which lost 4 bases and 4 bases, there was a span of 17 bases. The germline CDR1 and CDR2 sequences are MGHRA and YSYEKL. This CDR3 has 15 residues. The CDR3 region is CASSRTAEGVYEQYF. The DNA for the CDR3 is TGCGCCAGCAGCCGGACCGCCGAGGGGGTTTACGAGCAGTACTTC.

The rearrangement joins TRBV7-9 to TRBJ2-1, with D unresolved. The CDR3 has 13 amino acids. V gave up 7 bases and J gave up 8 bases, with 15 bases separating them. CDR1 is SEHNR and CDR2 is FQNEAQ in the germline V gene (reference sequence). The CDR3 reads CASTFGPRYEQFF. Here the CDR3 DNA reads TGTGCCAGCACCTTTGGGCCTCGCTATGAGCAGTTCTTC.

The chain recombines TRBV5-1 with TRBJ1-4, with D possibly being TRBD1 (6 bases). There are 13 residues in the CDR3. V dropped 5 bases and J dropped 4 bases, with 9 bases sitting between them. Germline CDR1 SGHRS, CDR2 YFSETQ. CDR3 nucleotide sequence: TGCGCCAGCAGGTCGGGACATAATGAAAAACTGTTTTTT. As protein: CASRSGHNEKLFF.

CDR3 in DNA: TGTGCCAGCAGCCAAGTCCACTACGAGCAGTACTTC. It yields the protein CASSQVHYEQYF. V is TRBV14 and J is TRBJ2-7, with unresolved D. This CDR3 spans 12 amino acids. The germline V and J ends were trimmed by 1 base and 3 bases, with 4 bases remaining between them. Germline V gene lookup returns CDR1 SGHDN and CDR2 FVKESK.

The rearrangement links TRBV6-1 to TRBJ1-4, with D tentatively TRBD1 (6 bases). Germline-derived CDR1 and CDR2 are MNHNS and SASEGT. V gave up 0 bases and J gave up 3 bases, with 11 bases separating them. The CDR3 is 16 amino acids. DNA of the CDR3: TGTGCCAGCAGTGAAGCCTACAGGGATCCTAATGAAAAACTGTTTTTT. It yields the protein CASSEAYRDPNEKLFF.

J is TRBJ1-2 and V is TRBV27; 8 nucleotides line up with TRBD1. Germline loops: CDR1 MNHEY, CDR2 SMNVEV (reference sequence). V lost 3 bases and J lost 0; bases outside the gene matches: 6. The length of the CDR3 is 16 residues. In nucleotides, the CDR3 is TGTGCCAGCAGTTTTTTCAGGGGGCCCGCTAACTATGGCTACACCTTC. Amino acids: CASSFFRGPANYGYTF.

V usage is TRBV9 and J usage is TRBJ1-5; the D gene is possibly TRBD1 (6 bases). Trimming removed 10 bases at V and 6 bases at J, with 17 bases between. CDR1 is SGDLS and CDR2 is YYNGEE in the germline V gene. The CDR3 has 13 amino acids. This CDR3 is CASAIGGSQPQHF. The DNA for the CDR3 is TGTGCCTCCGCCATAGGGGGAAGTCAGCCCCAGCATTTT.

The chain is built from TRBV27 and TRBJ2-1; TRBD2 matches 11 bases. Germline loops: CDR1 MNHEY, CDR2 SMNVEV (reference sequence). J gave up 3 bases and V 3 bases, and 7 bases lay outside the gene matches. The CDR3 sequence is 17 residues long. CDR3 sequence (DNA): TGTGCCAGCAGTTTCCTCGGGACTAGCGGAAACTACAATGAGCAGTTCTTC. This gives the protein CASSFLGTSGNYNEQFF.